A selection of T cell receptor beta chains follows, all from one sample in a study of blood T cells in healthy people across ages. Each CDR3 protein gets one entry after TCRdb re-called the 5' RACE reads with MiXCR. Found here are hundreds of thousands of distinct CDR3 sequences, about 48% of them singletons; the top ten hold 40% to 50%. Input material: blood. These receptors were collected from an elderly man in good health. CDR3s include the opening cysteine and the closing phenylalanine or tryptophan. The order of the fields is V gene, J gene, clone size, D gene, CDR3 DNA, CDR3 protein. The D gene is left open where the match is weak. Clone size appears in some rows only: once, few, many, or a class for an expanded clone.

V: TRBV15
J: TRBJ2-3
size: -
D: -
DNA: TGTGCCACCAGCAGAGATTCAGGGGGGAACAGATACGCGTATTTT
CDR3: CATSRDSGGNRYAYF

V: TRBV5-1
J: TRBJ1-1
size: -
D: -
DNA: TGCGCCAGCAGCTTGGAACTGTCGAACACTGAAGCTTTCTTT
CDR3: CASSLELSNTEAFF

V: TRBV7-2
J: TRBJ2-1
size: -
D: -
DNA: TGTGCCAGCAGCTTAGACGCGCTAGGAGGGTACAATGAGCAGTTCTTC
CDR3: CASSLDALGGYNEQFF

V: TRBV20-1
J: TRBJ2-7
size: -
D: -
DNA: TGCAGTGCTAGGATGGCAACGGGCGGAAAGAGGGACGAGCAGTACTTC
CDR3: CSARMATGGKRDEQYF

V: TRBV7-2
J: TRBJ2-4
size: -
D: -
DNA: TGTGCCAGCAGCTTAGAGGGTTCCCTTATTCAGTACTTC
CDR3: CASSLEGSLIQYF

V: TRBV19
J: TRBJ2-6
size: -
D: -
DNA: TGTGCCAGTAGTATGGATACAGCTGGGGCCAACGTCCTGACTTTC
CDR3: CASSMDTAGANVLTF

V: TRBV24-1
J: TRBJ2-4
size: -
D: -
DNA: TGTGCCACCAGTGAGCCCGTCCGAAACATTCAGTACTTC
CDR3: CATSEPVRNIQYF

V: TRBV7-3
J: TRBJ2-2
size: -
D: -
DNA: TGTGCCAGCAGCCTACCCAGGGGGGCCACCGGGGAGCTGTTTTTT
CDR3: CASSLPRGATGELFF

V: TRBV12-3/TRBV12-4
J: TRBJ2-3
size: few
D: TRBD2
DNA: TGTGCCAGCAGCTACAAACTAGCGGGCCCCGGGAGCGCGTATTTT
CDR3: CASSYKLAGPGSAYF

V: TRBV29-1
J: TRBJ1-1
size: -
D: -
DNA: TGCAGCGGGGGACGGGGGAACACTGAAGCTTTCTTT
CDR3: CSGGRGNTEAFF

V: TRBV7-2
J: TRBJ2-2
size: -
D: -
DNA: TGTGCCAGCAGCCCCCTCGTGGGCACCGGGGAGCTGTTTTTT
CDR3: CASSPLVGTGELFF

V: TRBV2
J: TRBJ2-3
size: -
D: TRBD2
DNA: TGTGCCAGCAGTGAAACACCGGGACTAGCGTCGGATACGCAGTATTTT
CDR3: CASSETPGLASDTQYF

V: TRBV7-3
J: TRBJ2-1
size: few
D: TRBD2
DNA: TGTGCCAGCAGCGCCTTAGCGGGAGGTCCGAATGAGCAGTTCTTC
CDR3: CASSALAGGPNEQFF

V: TRBV6-6
J: TRBJ2-7
size: -
D: -
DNA: TGTGCCAGCAGTTATACAGGGGGGGCCTACGAGCAGTACTTC
CDR3: CASSYTGGAYEQYF

V: TRBV29-1
J: TRBJ2-1
size: -
D: TRBD1
DNA: TGCAACGTGGGGGGACAGGGGGTTGAGCAGTTCTTC
CDR3: CNVGGQGVEQFF

V: TRBV28
J: TRBJ2-7
size: few
D: -
DNA: TGTGCCAGCGCCGGGCCCTGGGAGCAGTACTTC
CDR3: CASAGPWEQYF

V: TRBV29-1
J: TRBJ1-2
size: -
D: -
DNA: TGCAGCGTTCGTTCTCCGGGCCAGGACTATGGCTACACCTTC
CDR3: CSVRSPGQDYGYTF

V: TRBV28
J: TRBJ2-3
size: few
D: TRBD2
DNA: TGTGCCAGCAGGTCTAGCGGAAACACAGATACGCAGTATTTT
CDR3: CASRSSGNTDTQYF

V: TRBV29-1
J: TRBJ1-1
size: -
D: TRBD1
DNA: TGCACCTCTACGGGACAGGGGAGAACTGAAGCTTTCTTT
CDR3: CTSTGQGRTEAFF

V: TRBV9
J: TRBJ1-6
size: -
D: TRBD1
DNA: TGTGCCAGCAGCATACGACAGGGGGCTGATTCACCCCTCCACTTT
CDR3: CASSIRQGADSPLHF

V: TRBV29-1
J: TRBJ1-2
size: few
D: -
DNA: TGCAGCGTCCCTGAAGGGGGTCCGGTTAACTATGGCTACACCTTC
CDR3: CSVPEGGPVNYGYTF

V: TRBV28
J: TRBJ2-1
size: once
D: TRBD2
DNA: TGTGCCAGCAGTTTAATGGGACTAGCAGTCAACAATGAGCAGTTCTTC
CDR3: CASSLMGLAVNNEQFF

V: TRBV5-1
J: TRBJ2-5
size: -
D: -
DNA: TGCGCCAGCAGCTTGGGGTGGGGCCAAGAGACCCAGTACTTC
CDR3: CASSLGWGQETQYF

V: TRBV7-9
J: TRBJ1-1
size: few
D: -
DNA: TGTGCCAAACCGGACAACACTGAAGCTTTCTTT
CDR3: CAKPDNTEAFF

V: TRBV7-2
J: TRBJ1-2
size: few
D: TRBD1
DNA: TGTGCCAGCAGCATCGACAGGGGCTATGGCTACACCTTC
CDR3: CASSIDRGYGYTF

V: TRBV28
J: TRBJ1-2
size: -
D: -
DNA: TGTGCCAGCCGAGGAGCGGCTGGCTACACCTTC
CDR3: CASRGAAGYTF

V: TRBV5-1
J: TRBJ2-7
size: -
D: TRBD1
DNA: TGCGCCAGCAGCTTACGCCGGGACAGGGTAGACGAGCAGTACTTC
CDR3: CASSLRRDRVDEQYF

V: TRBV11-2
J: TRBJ2-3
size: -
D: -
DNA: TGTGCCAGCAGCTTCGCACAGGGAAGATACGCGTATTTT
CDR3: CASSFAQGRYAYF

V: TRBV5-1
J: TRBJ2-3
size: -
D: TRBD1
DNA: TGCGCCAGCAGCTTGATGTCCCGGACAGGGGGGGAAGATACGCAGTATTTT
CDR3: CASSLMSRTGGEDTQYF

V: TRBV29-1
J: TRBJ2-3
size: few
D: TRBD2
DNA: TGCAGCGTTTTAGTTAAGGAGCGGGAGTTACACAGATACGCGTATTTT
CDR3: CSVLVKERELHRYAYF

V: TRBV12-3/TRBV12-4
J: TRBJ2-1
size: -
D: -
DNA: TGTGCCAGCAGTTTCCTAGGGGTCGGTGAGCAGTTCTTC
CDR3: CASSFLGVGEQFF

V: TRBV2
J: TRBJ2-7
size: -
D: -
DNA: TGTGCCAGCAGTGAATTGCTAGCGACCTCCGAGCAGTACTTC
CDR3: CASSELLATSEQYF

V: TRBV11-2
J: TRBJ2-7
size: few
D: -
DNA: TGTGCCAGCAGCTTGATAATCTACTTCCTCTCCTACGAGCAGTACTTC
CDR3: CASSLIIYFLSYEQYF

V: TRBV7-2
J: TRBJ1-5
size: -
D: -
DNA: TGTGCCAGCAGCATACAGGGAGGGAGCAATCAGCCCCAGCATTTT
CDR3: CASSIQGGSNQPQHF

V: TRBV4-1
J: TRBJ2-1
size: -
D: TRBD2
DNA: TGCGCCAGCAGCCATGCTCCGGGAGGGTTCAATGAGCAGTTCTTC
CDR3: CASSHAPGGFNEQFF

V: TRBV7-8
J: TRBJ2-4
size: -
D: -
DNA: TGTGCCAGCAGCTTAGTCTCAGGGATACTAGCCAAAAACATTCAGTACTTC
CDR3: CASSLVSGILAKNIQYF

V: TRBV12-3/TRBV12-4
J: TRBJ1-2
size: few
D: -
DNA: TGTGCCAGCAGCCAGGTCCGCTCTTATGGCTACACCTTC
CDR3: CASSQVRSYGYTF

V: TRBV4-1
J: TRBJ1-2
size: once
D: TRBD1
DNA: TGCGCCAGCAGCTTGAGGACAGGGCATGGCTACACCTTC
CDR3: CASSLRTGHGYTF

V: TRBV9
J: TRBJ2-3
size: -
D: -
DNA: TGTGCCAGCAGCCTTCGGGACGGAAGCAGCATTTTGCCGCAGTATTTT
CDR3: CASSLRDGSSILPQYF

V: TRBV24-1
J: TRBJ2-1
size: -
D: TRBD2
DNA: TGTGCCACCAGTGATTTGTACATAGCGGGGGAGCAGTTCTTC
CDR3: CATSDLYIAGEQFF

V: TRBV20-1
J: TRBJ2-7
size: -
D: TRBD2
DNA: TGCAGTGCCCACGAGGGAGCGGGAGGAAAAAACTACGAGCAGTACTTC
CDR3: CSAHEGAGGKNYEQYF

V: TRBV27
J: TRBJ2-1
size: once
D: -
DNA: TGTGCCAGCGGTTCTGGCAGCCTATCAAATGAGCAGTTCTTC
CDR3: CASGSGSLSNEQFF

V: TRBV7-8
J: TRBJ2-7
size: -
D: TRBD2
DNA: TGTGCCAGCAGCCCGACCGCCGGGACTAGCGGGATTTTATCCTACGAGCAGTACTTC
CDR3: CASSPTAGTSGILSYEQYF

V: TRBV20-1
J: TRBJ2-7
size: -
D: TRBD2
DNA: TGCAGTGCTAGGCTAGCGGGACGAACCTACGAGCAGTACTTC
CDR3: CSARLAGRTYEQYF

V: TRBV28
J: TRBJ2-7
size: -
D: -
DNA: TGTGCCAGCAGTTTTGGGCCGACTCTCGACGAGCAGTACTTC
CDR3: CASSFGPTLDEQYF

V: TRBV5-1
J: TRBJ1-5
size: -
D: TRBD1
DNA: TGCGCCAGCAGCTTGGGACAGGGGGATCAGCCCCAGCATTTT
CDR3: CASSLGQGDQPQHF

V: TRBV24-1
J: TRBJ2-3
size: -
D: -
DNA: TGTGCCACCAGTGATACCGGAGACAGATACGCGTATTTT
CDR3: CATSDTGDRYAYF

V: TRBV7-9
J: TRBJ2-4
size: -
D: -
DNA: TGTGCCAGCAGCTTAGCGTCGGGGGAGCAGTACTTC
CDR3: CASSLASGEQYF

V: TRBV6-5
J: TRBJ2-1
size: -
D: TRBD1
DNA: TGTGCCAGCAGGACTACAGGGGGCGCCTACAATGAGCAGTTCTTC
CDR3: CASRTTGGAYNEQFF

V: TRBV7-2
J: TRBJ2-7
size: -
D: -
DNA: TGTGCCAGCAGCGCCCTGCGGGGAGCTATCGAGCAGTACTTC
CDR3: CASSALRGAIEQYF

V: TRBV12-3/TRBV12-4
J: TRBJ1-3
size: -
D: TRBD1
DNA: TGTGCCAGCAGTTTCGGGCAGGGGGCTTCTGGAAACACCATATATTTT
CDR3: CASSFGQGASGNTIYF

V: TRBV24-1
J: TRBJ2-1
size: -
D: TRBD2
DNA: TGTGCCACCAGTGAATCGAGCGGGGGCTCCTACAATGAGCAGTTCTTC
CDR3: CATSESSGGSYNEQFF

V: TRBV11-3
J: TRBJ2-4
size: -
D: TRBD2
DNA: TGTGCCAGCAGCCGACGGGCTAGCGGGATCACTTTAGCCAAAAACATTCAGTACTTC
CDR3: CASSRRASGITLAKNIQYF

V: TRBV29-1
J: TRBJ2-7
size: -
D: -
DNA: -
CDR3: CSVASGSLETRYF

V: TRBV11-2
J: TRBJ2-1
size: -
D: -
DNA: TGTGCCAGCAGCTTAATAGTCGGACAGACCTACAATGAGCAGTTCTTC
CDR3: CASSLIVGQTYNEQFF

V: TRBV7-2
J: TRBJ2-1
size: -
D: TRBD2
DNA: TGTGCCAGCAGCTTGGAAGGGACTAGCGGATTCTACGAGCAGTTCTTC
CDR3: CASSLEGTSGFYEQFF

V: TRBV7-2
J: TRBJ1-2
size: -
D: TRBD1
DNA: TGTGCCAGCAGTCGTCGGGAGGCAGGGGGTGGCTACACCTTC
CDR3: CASSRREAGGGYTF